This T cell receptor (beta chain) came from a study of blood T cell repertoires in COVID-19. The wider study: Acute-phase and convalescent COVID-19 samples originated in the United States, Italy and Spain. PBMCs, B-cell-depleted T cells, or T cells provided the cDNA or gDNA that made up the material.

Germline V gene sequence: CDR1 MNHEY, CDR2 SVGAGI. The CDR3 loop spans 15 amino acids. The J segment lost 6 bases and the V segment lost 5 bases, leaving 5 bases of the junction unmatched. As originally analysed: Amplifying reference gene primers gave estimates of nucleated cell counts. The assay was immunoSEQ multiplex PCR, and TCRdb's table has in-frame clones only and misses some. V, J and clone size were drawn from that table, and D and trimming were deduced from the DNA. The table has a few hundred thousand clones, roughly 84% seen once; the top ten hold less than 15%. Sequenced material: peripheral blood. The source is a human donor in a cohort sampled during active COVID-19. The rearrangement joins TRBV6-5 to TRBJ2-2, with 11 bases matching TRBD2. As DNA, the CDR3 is TGTGCCAGCAGTATAGCGGGAGGGCGGTCCGGGGAGCTGTTTTTT. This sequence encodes CASSIAGGRSGELFF.